The subject of this entry is one T cell receptor beta chain. These data belong to a study of blood T cell repertoires in COVID-19. The overall study: PBMCs, B-cell-depleted T cells, or T cells provided the cDNA or gDNA that made up the material.

The length of the CDR3 is 13 residues. V gave up 5 bases and J gave up 8 bases; unmatched junction bases: 4. The germline V gene has CDR1 MNHEY and CDR2 SVGAGI. Produced via immunoSEQ multiplex PCR; TCRdb's table is partial and in-frame only. This sample has around 150,000 clones, with approximately 85% found just once. The specimen sequenced was peripheral blood. This sequence joins TRBV6-5 and TRBJ1-4; 8 bases map to TRBD1. This clonotype was sampled from a man aged 35-49 years with acute or convalescent COVID-19. The CDR3 coding sequence is TGTGCCAGCAGTCCCAGACAGGGGGAAAAACTGTTTTTT. Protein product: CASSPRQGEKLFF.